The rows below give T cell receptor beta chains drawn from one sample of a study of shared clonotypes between healthy human individuals. Profiled with immunoSEQ multiplex PCR; TCRdb holds only in-frame clones, not every one. The repertoire includes some 530,000 clones, around 85% of them detected once, and about 12% sits in the top ten. Sequenced: PBMCs. The source is a woman between 40 and 55 years old in good health. Some clones in this sample may be carry-over from other donors' samples. Each CDR3 is given with its conserved first and last residue. Each record gives: J gene, clone size, D gene, V gene, CDR3 protein, CDR3 DNA. A D gene is named only where the DNA matches it firmly. Clone size is stated in some rows and not others, as once, few, many or a class when expanded.

TRBJ2-4	.	TRBD1	TRBV5-1	CASSLGTGDMGIQYF	TGCGCCAGCAGCTTGGGGACAGGGGATATGGGCATTCAGTACTTC
TRBJ2-2	few	.	TRBV10-3	CAISPDRNTGELFF	TGTGCCATCAGCCCGGACAGAAACACCGGGGAGCTGTTTTTT
TRBJ2-3	.	.	TRBV7-3	CASSEYRGGNTQYF	TGTGCCAGCAGCGAGTACCGTGGGGGAAATACGCAGTATTTT
TRBJ2-7	.	TRBD1	TRBV7-2	CASSPRTGSYEQYF	TGTGCCAGCAGCCCACGGACAGGGTCCTACGAGCAGTACTTC
TRBJ2-3	once	.	TRBV7-9	CASSLATPSTDTQYF	TGTGCCAGCAGCTTAGCGACCCCTAGCACAGATACGCAGTATTTT
TRBJ2-6	.	.	TRBV6-1	CASSEARSGANVLTF	TGTGCCAGCAGTGAGGCTAGGTCTGGGGCCAACGTCCTGACTTTC
TRBJ2-4	.	TRBD1	TRBV28	CASSLGQGGDIQYF	TGTGCCAGCAGTTTAGGACAGGGAGGTGACATTCAGTACTTC
TRBJ2-5	few	TRBD1	TRBV4-2	CASSQAYRQGQGETQYF	TGTGCCAGCAGCCAAGCATATAGACAGGGCCAGGGGGAGACCCAGTACTTC
TRBJ2-6	.	.	TRBV19	CASSILGSPRSGANVLTF	TGTGCCAGTAGTATATTAGGCAGCCCGCGGTCTGGGGCCAACGTCCTGACTTTC
TRBJ2-3	.	.	TRBV7-2	CASSAADTQYF	TGTGCCAGCAGCGCGGCTGATACGCAGTATTTT
TRBJ2-3	.	.	TRBV29-1	CSVGRSGMLDTQYF	TGCAGCGTCGGAAGGTCCGGGATGTTAGATACGCAGTATTTT